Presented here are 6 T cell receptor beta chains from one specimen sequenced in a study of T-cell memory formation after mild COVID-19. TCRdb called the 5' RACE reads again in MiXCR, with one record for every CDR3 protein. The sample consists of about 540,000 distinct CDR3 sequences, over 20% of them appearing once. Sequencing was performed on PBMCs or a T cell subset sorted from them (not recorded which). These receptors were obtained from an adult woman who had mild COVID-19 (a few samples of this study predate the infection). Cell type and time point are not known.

Here the CDR3 DNA reads TGCAGTGCTAGGGGCAGGGTAAAGACCTACGAGCAGTACTTC. Its protein product is CSARGRVKTYEQYF. The V call is TRBV20-1, the J call TRBJ2-7; D perhaps matches TRBD1 (5 bases). Germline-derived CDR1 and CDR2 are DFQATT and SNEGSKA (reference sequence). CDR3 length: 14 amino acids. V was clipped by 3 bases and J by 2 bases, with 14 bases between them.

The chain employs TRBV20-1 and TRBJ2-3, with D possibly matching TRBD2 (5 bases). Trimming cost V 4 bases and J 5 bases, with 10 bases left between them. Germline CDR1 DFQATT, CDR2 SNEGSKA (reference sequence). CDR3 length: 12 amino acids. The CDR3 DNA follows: TGCAGTGCTAACACCCGGGGAGATACGCAGTATTTT. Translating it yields CSANTRGDTQYF.

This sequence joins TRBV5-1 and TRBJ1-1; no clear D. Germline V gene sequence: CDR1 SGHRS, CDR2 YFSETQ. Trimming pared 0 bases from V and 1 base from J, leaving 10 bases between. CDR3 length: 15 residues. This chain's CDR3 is CASSLGPLSNTEAFF. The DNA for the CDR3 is TGCGCCAGCAGCTTGGGACCCCTGTCGAACACTGAAGCTTTCTTT.

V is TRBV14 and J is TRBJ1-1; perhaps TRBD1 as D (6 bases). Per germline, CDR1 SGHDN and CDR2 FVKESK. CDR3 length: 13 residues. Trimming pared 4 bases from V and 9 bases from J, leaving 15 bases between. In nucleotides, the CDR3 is TGTGCCAGCAGCCTGAGGGGGGGACCCAAAGCTTTCTTT. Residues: CASSLRGGPKAFF. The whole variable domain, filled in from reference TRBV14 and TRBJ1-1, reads EAGVTQFPSHSVIEKGQTVTLRCDPISGHDNLYWYRRVMGKEIKFLLHFVKESKQDESGMPNNRFLAERTGGTYSTLKVQPAELEDSGVYFCASSLRGGPKAFFGQGTRLTVV.

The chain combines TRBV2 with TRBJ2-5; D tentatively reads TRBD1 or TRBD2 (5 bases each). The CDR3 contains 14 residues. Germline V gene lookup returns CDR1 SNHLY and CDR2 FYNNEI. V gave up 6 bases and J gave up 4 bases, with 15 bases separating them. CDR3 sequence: CASSPPNGAETQYF. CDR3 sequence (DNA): TGTGCCAGCAGCCCACCCAACGGGGCAGAGACCCAGTACTTC. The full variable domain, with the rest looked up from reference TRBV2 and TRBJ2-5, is EPEVTQTPSHQVTQMGQEVILRCVPISNHLYFYWYRQILGQKVEFLVSFYNNEISEKSEIFDDQFSVERPDGSNFTLKIRSTKLEDSAMYFCASSPPNGAETQYFGPGTRLLVL.

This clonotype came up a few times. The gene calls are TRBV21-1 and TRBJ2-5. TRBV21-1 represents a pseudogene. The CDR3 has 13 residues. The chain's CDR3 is CASSKVKEETQYF. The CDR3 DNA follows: TGTGCCAGCAGCAAAGTAAAAGAAGAGACCCAGTACTTC.